These 7 T cell receptor beta chains came from one sample sequenced in a study of control samples from healthy donors and cancer patients. TCRdb keeps only in-frame clones here, not all; method: immunoSEQ multiplex PCR. The sample includes 150,000 to 200,000 clones, around 92% seen only once; the top ten take 2% to 2.5%. The material sequenced was blood. The origin of the receptors is a woman aged 40 to 50 in good health.

J is TRBJ1-6 and V is TRBV3-1 (or the pseudogene TRBV3-2), with TRBD1 matching 7 bases. With 3 bases clipped from V and 7 bases from J, the junction kept 0 bases outside the gene matches. The CDR3 consists of 13 residues. Per germline, CDR1 LGHDT and CDR2 YNNKEL (reference sequence). The CDR3 sequence is CASSHRGNSPLHF. CDR3 coding DNA: TGTGCCAGCAGCCACAGGGGGAATTCACCCCTCCACTTT.

This rearrangement joins TRBV7-6 to TRBJ1-2; no clear D. In germline, CDR1 is SGHVS, CDR2 FNYEAQ. Trimming took off 5 bases at V and 1 base at J, with 17 bases between the two ends. This CDR3 has 16 amino acids. The CDR3 nucleotides are TGTGCCAGCAGCCCCTTCTCCAGTGAGGTTAACTATGGCTACACCTTC. Its translation is CASSPFSSEVNYGYTF.

CDR3 protein: CASSPSQASYEQYF. In nucleotides, the CDR3 is TGTGCCAGCTCACCCTCTCAGGCGTCCTACGAGCAGTACTTC. The V gene is TRBV18, the J gene TRBJ2-7; unclear D gene. Trimming cost V 3 bases and J 1 base, with 10 bases left between them. The CDR3 has 14 residues. The germline V gene has CDR1 KGHSH and CDR2 LQKENI.

V gene TRBV6-5 combines with J gene TRBJ1-4; TRBD1 aligns across 9 bases. V was clipped by 6 bases and J by 8 bases; unmatched bases: 10. This CDR3 comprises 15 residues. CDR1 is MNHEY, CDR2 SVGAGI, per germline. The CDR3 loop reads CASSQPGQGKEKLFF. The DNA for the CDR3 is TGTGCCAGCAGCCAACCGGGACAGGGAAAAGAAAAACTGTTTTTT.

The rearrangement links TRBV25-1 to TRBJ1-1; maybe TRBD1 (5 bases). Germline V gene sequence: CDR1 MGHDK, CDR2 SYGVNS. The CDR3 extends over 12 amino acids. Trimming removed 1 base from V and 5 bases from J, with 5 bases in between. This CDR3 is CASSEWGTEAFF. CDR3 nucleotides: TGTGCCAGCAGTGAATGGGGGACTGAAGCTTTCTTT.

V usage is TRBV9 and J usage is TRBJ1-4, with D perhaps matching TRBD1 (6 bases). CDR1 SGDLS and CDR2 YYNGEE come from the germline V gene. The CDR3 is made up of 14 amino acids. Trimming removed 3 bases at V and 8 bases at J, with 14 bases between. This CDR3 is CASSGRQAGEKLFF. In DNA, the CDR3 is TGTGCCAGCAGCGGACGACAGGCGGGGGAAAAACTGTTTTTT.

The chain joins TRBV28 to TRBJ1-1; D not certain. The germline gives CDR1 MDHEN, CDR2 SYDVKM. This CDR3 spans 15 amino acids. V was clipped by 2 bases and J by 4 bases, with 14 bases between them. The CDR3 here is CASSLTRGWATEAFF. The CDR3, as DNA: TGTGCCAGCAGTTTAACACGGGGATGGGCCACTGAAGCTTTCTTT.